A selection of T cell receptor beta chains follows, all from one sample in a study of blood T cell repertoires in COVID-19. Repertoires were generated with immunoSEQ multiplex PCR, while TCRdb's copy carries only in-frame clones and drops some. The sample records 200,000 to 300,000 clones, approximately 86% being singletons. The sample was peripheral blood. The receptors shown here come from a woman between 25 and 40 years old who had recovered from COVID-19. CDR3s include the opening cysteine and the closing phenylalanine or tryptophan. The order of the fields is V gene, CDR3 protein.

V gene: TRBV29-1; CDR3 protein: CSVRGTIRGYTF
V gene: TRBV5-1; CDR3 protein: CASSQGQSEKLFF
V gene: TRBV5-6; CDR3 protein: CASSFYSRETQYF
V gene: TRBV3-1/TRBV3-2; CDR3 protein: CASSQSREKLFF
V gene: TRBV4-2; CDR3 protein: CASSPGLAGVTDTQYF
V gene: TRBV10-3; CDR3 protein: CAISETSGEYNEQFF
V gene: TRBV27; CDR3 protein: CASKSSSYNEQFF
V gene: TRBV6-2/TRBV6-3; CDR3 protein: CASSPRLAGASYNEQFF
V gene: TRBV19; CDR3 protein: CASSTTSGGPPGELFF
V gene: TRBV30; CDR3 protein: CAWSGPLRGQPQHF
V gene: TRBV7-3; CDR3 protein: CASSEGSGGVSETQYF
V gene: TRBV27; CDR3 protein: CASSGETGKGPNQPQHF
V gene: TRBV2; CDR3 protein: CASTTEGFYGYTF
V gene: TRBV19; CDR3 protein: CASSIVAGGPGEQFF
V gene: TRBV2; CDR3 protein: CARGEQGSNQPQHF
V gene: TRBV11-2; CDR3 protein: CASSFQGTGELFF
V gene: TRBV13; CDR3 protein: CASSITNLNTEAFF
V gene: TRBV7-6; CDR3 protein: CASSPGLGQRSGETQYF
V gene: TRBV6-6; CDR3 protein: CATNSGGYTF
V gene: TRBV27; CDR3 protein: CASSLTRGGVETQYF
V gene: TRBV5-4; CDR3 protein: CASSRDLAGPPIEAFF
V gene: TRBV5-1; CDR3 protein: CASSSSPSSGTTDTQYF
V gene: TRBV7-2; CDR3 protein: CASSLDSVLQNQPQHF
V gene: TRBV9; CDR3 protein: CASSAGQGFYEQYF
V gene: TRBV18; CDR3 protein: CASSPSPLRSGANVLTF
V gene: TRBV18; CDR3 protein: CASSPRRTGVTEAFF
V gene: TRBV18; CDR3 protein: CASSPIGQEGQETQYF
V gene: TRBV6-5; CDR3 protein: CASRPQGRYNSPLHF
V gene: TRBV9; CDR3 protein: CASSGDQDRVGDTQYF
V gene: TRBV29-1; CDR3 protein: CSVEMVGGQATNRDYGYTF
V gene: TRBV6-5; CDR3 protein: CASSETSGGSDTQYF
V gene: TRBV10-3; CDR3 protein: CAITGGGSYNEQFF
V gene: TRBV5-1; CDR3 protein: CASSFLSPGSTGELFF
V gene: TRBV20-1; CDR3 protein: CSASLAVGNEQFF
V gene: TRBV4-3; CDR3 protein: CASSQDQMQGYGYTF
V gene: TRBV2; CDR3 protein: CASIGTRVVDTQYF
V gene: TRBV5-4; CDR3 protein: CASSLGQGADTQYF
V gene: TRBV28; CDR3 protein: CATPDRANTGELFF
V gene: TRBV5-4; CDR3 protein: CASSFGQGENIQYF
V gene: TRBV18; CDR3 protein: CASSRSDRSLFAVGANTEAFF